The 13 T cell receptor beta chains given below trace back to one sample, sequenced in a study of OX40 agonist ivuxolimab in advanced cancers. The repertoire was sequenced with immunoSEQ multiplex PCR; TCRdb's copy has only in-frame clones and lacks some. The profile covers about 82,000 clones, with roughly 90% appearing a single time and over 0.3% taken by the ten largest. This specimen was CD4+ or CD8+ T cells sorted from blood, taken in a trial of the OX40 agonist ivuxolimab. These receptors all come from an adult with an advanced solid tumor such as melanoma, head and neck, liver or kidney cancer.

The rearrangement links TRBV9 to TRBJ2-1; 9 bases line up with TRBD1. CDR3 length: 15 residues. The ends lost 0 bases at V and 6 bases at J; junction bases unmatched: 4. Germline V gives CDR1 SGDLS, CDR2 YYNGEE. The CDR3 bases are TGTGCCAGCAGCGTAGGGACAGGGGAGGGCAATGAGCAGTTCTTC. It encodes CASSVGTGEGNEQFF.

V and J are TRBV5-1 and TRBJ2-3, with TRBD1 matching 12 bases. Germline V lookup: CDR1 SGHRS, CDR2 YFSETQ. The V and J ends lost 3 bases and 5 bases, in that order; junction bases with no gene match: 7. The CDR3 covers 16 residues. The DNA of the CDR3 is TGCGCCAGCAGCTACTCGGGACAGGGGGCGAGAGATACGCAGTATTTT. This codes for CASSYSGQGARDTQYF.

J is TRBJ2-5 and V is TRBV9; possible D gene TRBD2, 5 bases. This CDR3 is built from 13 residues. The V end lost 3 bases, the J end lost 1 base, and 7 bases lay between the germline ends. Germline CDR1 is SGDLS and CDR2 is YYNGEE. CDR3 in DNA: TGTGCCAGCAGCGAGAGCGGCCAAGAGACCCAGTACTTC. Translating gives CASSESGQETQYF.

J is TRBJ2-7 and V is TRBV5-1; tentatively, D is TRBD1 or TRBD2 (5 bases each). The CDR3 totals 17 residues. Germline CDR1 reads SGHRS; CDR2 reads YFSETQ. The V end lost 0 bases, the J end lost 1 base, and 17 bases lay between the germline ends. The CDR3 region is CASSLAIGGGPSYEQYF. CDR3 DNA sequence: TGCGCCAGCAGCTTGGCAATAGGTGGGGGACCTTCCTACGAGCAGTACTTC.

The V gene is TRBV5-4, the J gene TRBJ1-4; TRBD1 matches 8 bases. The CDR3 has 12 residues. Germline CDR1 is SGHNT and CDR2 is YYREEE (reference sequence). V lost 10 bases, J lost 16 bases, and 15 bases stayed unmatched. The CDR3 DNA reads as TGTGCCCCTGGGGGCCCGGGACAGGTTTCGTTTTTT. It specifies CAPGGPGQVSFF.

The chain links TRBV5-1 to TRBJ2-3; TRBD2 matches 9 bases. The CDR3 spans 16 residues. Germline CDR1 reads SGHRS; CDR2 reads YFSETQ. V was pared by 0 bases and J by 6 bases, with 8 bases of the junction left unmatched. The CDR3 here is CASSLVGIAGADTQYF. For the CDR3, the DNA is TGCGCCAGCAGCTTGGTCGGCATAGCGGGAGCCGATACGCAGTATTTT.

The sample holds a few counts of this clone. The J gene is TRBJ1-4, the V gene TRBV30; D is undetermined. The V and J ends lost 3 bases and 1 base respectively, with 6 bases between them. CDR1 is GTSNPN and CDR2 is SVGIG in the germline V gene (reference sequence). The CDR3 length is 13 residues. In DNA, the CDR3 is TGTGCCTGGAGGCGGGGAACTAATGAAAAACTGTTTTTT. Amino acid sequence: CAWRRGTNEKLFF.

This clone was observed a single time. The chain joins TRBV18 to TRBJ1-4, with unresolved D. V was shortened by 3 bases and J by 0 bases, with 5 bases between the two germline ends. Germline CDR1 is KGHSH and CDR2 is LQKENI. There are 14 residues in the CDR3. The CDR3: CASSPTPTNEKLFF. The CDR3, as DNA: TGTGCCAGCTCACCGACTCCAACTAATGAAAAACTGTTTTTT.

The chain carries TRBV13 and TRBJ2-2; 14 bases line up with TRBD2. The CDR3 length is 18 residues. CDR1 and CDR2 from the germline V gene are PRHDT and FYEKMQ (reference sequence). V lost 4 bases to trimming and J lost 4 bases; unmatched junction nucleotides: 8. For the CDR3, the DNA is TGTGCCAGCAGCTCGTGGACTAGCGGGGGGAAGAGCACCGGGGAGCTGTTTTTT. This encodes CASSSWTSGGKSTGELFF. The whole variable domain, remainder taken from reference TRBV13 and TRBJ2-2, is AAGVIQSPRHLIKEKRETATLKCYPIPRHDTVYWYQQGPGQDPQFLISFYEKMQSDKGSIPDRFSAQQFSDYHSELNMSSLELGDSALYFCASSSWTSGGKSTGELFFGEGSRLTVL.

J is TRBJ1-6 and V is TRBV11-2; 10 bases align to TRBD1. Per the germline V gene, CDR1 is SGHAT and CDR2 is FQNNGV. V was pared by 4 bases and J by 7 bases, with 1 base of the junction left unmatched. The CDR3 runs to 14 residues. This chain's CDR3 is CASSWDRGNSPLHF. CDR3 sequence (DNA): TGTGCCAGCAGCTGGGACAGGGGAAATTCACCCCTCCACTTT.

The V and J genes are TRBV7-2 and TRBJ2-3; D gene unclear. V was clipped by 5 bases and J by 1 base, with 10 bases between them. The CDR3 length is 14 residues. Germline V gene lookup returns CDR1 SGHTA and CDR2 FQGNSA. CDR3 nucleotides: TGTGCCAGCAGCCCCCCTTCTCGCACAGATACGCAGTATTTT. It specifies CASSPPSRTDTQYF.

Worth noting for this clone: Other DNA sequences within the sample encode an identical CDR3. V and J are TRBV29-1 and TRBJ1-2; D not resolved. Germline V gives CDR1 SQVTM, CDR2 ANQGSEA. V was trimmed by 0 bases and J by 2 bases, leaving 1 base between them. The CDR3 covers 11 residues. The CDR3 sequence: CSVEENYGYTF. CDR3 sequence (DNA): TGCAGCGTTGAAGAAAACTATGGCTACACCTTC.

This clone was seen a few times. This rearrangement joins TRBV5-1 to TRBJ2-1; D is perhaps TRBD1 or TRBD2 (6 bases each). Germline loops: CDR1 SGHRS, CDR2 YFSETQ. This CDR3 comprises 13 residues. V shed 3 bases and J shed 8 bases, with 12 bases lying between them. CDR3 sequence (DNA): TGCGCCAGCAGCTCGTTGGGGGGCGATGAGCAGTTCTTC. Translation gives CASSSLGGDEQFF.